The 3 T cell receptor beta chains presented below share a single source sample, sequenced in a study of blood T cells in healthy people across ages. Together with a sample-barcoded 5' primer, a J-beta primer mix was included in a second PCR lasting about 7 to 12 cycles. TCRdb redid the calling of the 5' RACE reads with MiXCR, one entry per CDR3 protein. The repertoire has roughly 2 million distinct CDR3 sequences, 40% to 55% of them found once; the top ten carry more than 2%. Input material: blood. Every receptor here comes from a woman aged 40 to 50 in good health.

The rearrangement joins TRBV5-1 to TRBJ2-5, with 13 bases identical to TRBD2. From germline, CDR1 is SGHRS and CDR2 YFSETQ. V gave up 4 bases and J gave up 11 bases; unmatched junction bases: 14. This CDR3 has 16 amino acids. The CDR3 spells CASSLGLAGDSNEQYF. The CDR3 DNA is TGCGCCAGCAGCCTAGGACTAGCGGGGGATAGCAATGAGCAGTACTTC.

CDR3 sequence (DNA): TGTGCCACCACCCGGGACAGGGGAGAGACCCAGTACTTC. Translated, it gives CATTRDRGETQYF. V gene TRBV6-2 or TRBV6-3 combines with J gene TRBJ2-5, with 10 bases that match TRBD1. V lost 10 bases to trimming and J lost 4 bases; unmatched junction nucleotides: 6. This CDR3 has 13 amino acids. Germline values: CDR1 MNHEY, CDR2 SVGEGT.

This rearrangement joins TRBV11-1 to TRBJ2-5; 10 bases map to TRBD2. The CDR3 extends over 17 amino acids. Trimming at V came to 2 bases and at J to 5 bases, leaving 11 bases not matched to a gene. Germline-derived CDR1 and CDR2 are SGHAT and FQDESV (reference sequence). This CDR3 is CASSLFTSGGAVETQYF. DNA for the CDR3: TGTGCCAGCAGCTTATTTACGAGCGGGGGGGCCGTGGAGACCCAGTACTTC.